This section outlines one T cell receptor beta chain sequence together with its context. Antigen unknown. These data are taken from a study of monozygotic twins with inflammatory bowel disease. Points from the study as a whole: The sharing of clonotypes with others was lower in IBD patients than in healthy twins, especially with disease activity.

A total RNA quantity of about 4,000 ng went into each TCR library. cDNA encoding TCRalpha and TCRbeta underwent two nested PCRs of roughly 17 and 9 cycles, each of which was followed by bead purification. TCRdb re-called the 5' RACE reads; every CDR3 protein appears as one record, without DNA. The ten top clones account for more than 2%, within a sample of approximately 420,000 distinct CDR3 sequences. CDR3 length: 13 residues. Germline V CDR1 and CDR2: SGHVS, FNYEAQ. The TCR comes from a human donor with ulcerative colitis or Crohn's disease, or a healthy co-twin of an affected twin (not recorded which). This chain links TRBV7-6 with TRBJ2-7. Sequencing was carried out using blood. CDR3 loop: CASSLGVNYEQYF.